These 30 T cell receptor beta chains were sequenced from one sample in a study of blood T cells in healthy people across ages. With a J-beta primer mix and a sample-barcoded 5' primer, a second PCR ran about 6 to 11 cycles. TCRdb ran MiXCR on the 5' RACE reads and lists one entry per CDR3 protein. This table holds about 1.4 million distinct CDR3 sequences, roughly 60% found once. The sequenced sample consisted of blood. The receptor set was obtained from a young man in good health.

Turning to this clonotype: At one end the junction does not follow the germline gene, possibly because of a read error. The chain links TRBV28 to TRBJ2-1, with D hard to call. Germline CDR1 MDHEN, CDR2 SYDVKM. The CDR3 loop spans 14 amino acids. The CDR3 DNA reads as TGTGCCAGCATAACAGATAGCTCCTACAATGGGCAGTTCTTC. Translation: CASITDSSYNGQFF.

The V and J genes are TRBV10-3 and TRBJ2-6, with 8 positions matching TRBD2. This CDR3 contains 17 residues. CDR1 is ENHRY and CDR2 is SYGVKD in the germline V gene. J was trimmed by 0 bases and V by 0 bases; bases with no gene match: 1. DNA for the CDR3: TGTGCCATCAGTGAGTCGAGCGGGAGCTCTGGGGCCAACGTCCTGACTTTC. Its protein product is CAISESSGSSGANVLTF.

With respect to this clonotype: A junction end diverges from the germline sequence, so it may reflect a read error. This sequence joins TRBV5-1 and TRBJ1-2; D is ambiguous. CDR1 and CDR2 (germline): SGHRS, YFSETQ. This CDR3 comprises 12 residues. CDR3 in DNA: TGCACCAGCAGCTATGAAAGGGATGGCTACACCTTC. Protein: CTSSYERDGYTF.

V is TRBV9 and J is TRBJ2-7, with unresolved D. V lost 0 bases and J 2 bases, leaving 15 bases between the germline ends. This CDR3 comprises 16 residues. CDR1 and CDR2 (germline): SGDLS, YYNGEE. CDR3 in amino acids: CASSVAGTAPTYEQYF. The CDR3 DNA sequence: TGTGCCAGCAGCGTAGCTGGAACAGCCCCTACCTACGAGCAGTACTTC. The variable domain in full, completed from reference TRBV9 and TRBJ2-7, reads DSGVTQTPKHLITATGQRVTLRCSPRSGDLSVYWYQQSLDQGLQFLIQYYNGEERAKGNILERFSAQQFPDLHSELNLSSLELGDSALYFCASSVAGTAPTYEQYFGPGTRLTVT.

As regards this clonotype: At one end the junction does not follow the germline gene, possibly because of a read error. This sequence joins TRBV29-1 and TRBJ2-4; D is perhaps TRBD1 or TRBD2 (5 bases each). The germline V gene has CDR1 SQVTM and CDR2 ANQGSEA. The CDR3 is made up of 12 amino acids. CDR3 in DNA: TGCTCGTCAGGTGGTGAGGGGAACGAGCAGTGCTTC. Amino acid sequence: CSSGGEGNEQCF.

CDR3 amino acids: CSVAELTTGELFF. CDR3 DNA sequence: TGCAGCGTTGCAGAATTAACCACCGGGGAGCTGTTTTTT. This chain uses TRBV29-1 with TRBJ2-2; D call uncertain. The CDR3 loop spans 13 amino acids. Trimming left V 4 bases short and J 4 bases short, with 10 bases between. Germline V gene data show CDR1 as SQVTM and CDR2 as ANQGSEA.

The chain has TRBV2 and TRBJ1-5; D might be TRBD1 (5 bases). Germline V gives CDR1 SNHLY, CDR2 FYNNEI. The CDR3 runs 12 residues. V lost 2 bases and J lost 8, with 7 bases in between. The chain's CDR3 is CASSESGEPQHF. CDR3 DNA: TGTGCCAGCAGTGAATCGGGGGAGCCCCAGCATTTT.

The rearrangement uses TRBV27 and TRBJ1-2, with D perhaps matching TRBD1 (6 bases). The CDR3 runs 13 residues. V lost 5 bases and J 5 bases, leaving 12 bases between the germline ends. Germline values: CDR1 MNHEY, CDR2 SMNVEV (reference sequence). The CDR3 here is CASSQRGAYGYTF. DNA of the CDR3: TGTGCCAGCAGTCAGAGGGGGGCTTATGGCTACACCTTC.

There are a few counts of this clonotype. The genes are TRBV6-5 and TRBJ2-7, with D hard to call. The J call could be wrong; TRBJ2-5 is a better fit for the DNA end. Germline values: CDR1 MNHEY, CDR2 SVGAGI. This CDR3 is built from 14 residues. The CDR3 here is CASSLDSPGGTQYF. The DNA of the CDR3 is TGTGCCAGCAGTTTAGACTCGCCGGGCGGGACCCAGTACTTC.

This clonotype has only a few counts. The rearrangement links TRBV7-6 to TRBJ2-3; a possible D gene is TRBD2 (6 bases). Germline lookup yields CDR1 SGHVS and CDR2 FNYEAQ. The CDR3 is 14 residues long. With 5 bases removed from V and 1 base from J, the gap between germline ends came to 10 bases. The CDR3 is CASSQSGGTDTQYF. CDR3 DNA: TGTGCCAGCAGCCAGTCGGGGGGCACAGATACGCAGTATTTT.

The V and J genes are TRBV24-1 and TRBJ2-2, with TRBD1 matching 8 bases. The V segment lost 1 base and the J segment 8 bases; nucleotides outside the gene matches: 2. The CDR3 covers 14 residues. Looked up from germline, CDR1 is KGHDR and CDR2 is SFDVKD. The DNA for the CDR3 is TGTGCCACCAGTGATTTCACAGGGGGTGGGGAGCTGTTTTTT. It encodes CATSDFTGGGELFF.

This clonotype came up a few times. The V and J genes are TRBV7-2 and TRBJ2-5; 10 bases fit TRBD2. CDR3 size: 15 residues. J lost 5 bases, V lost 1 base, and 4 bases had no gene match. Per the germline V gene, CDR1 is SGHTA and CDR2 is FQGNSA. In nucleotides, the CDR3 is TGTGCCAGCAGCTTAGTTCCTAGCGGGAGCGAGACCCAGTACTTC. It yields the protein CASSLVPSGSETQYF.

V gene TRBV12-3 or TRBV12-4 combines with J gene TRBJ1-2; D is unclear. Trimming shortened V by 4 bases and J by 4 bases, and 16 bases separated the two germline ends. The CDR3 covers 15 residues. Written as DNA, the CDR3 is TGTGCCAGCAGTTCCCTCCGGAGCTCTGTCTATGGCTACACCTTC. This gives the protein CASSSLRSSVYGYTF.

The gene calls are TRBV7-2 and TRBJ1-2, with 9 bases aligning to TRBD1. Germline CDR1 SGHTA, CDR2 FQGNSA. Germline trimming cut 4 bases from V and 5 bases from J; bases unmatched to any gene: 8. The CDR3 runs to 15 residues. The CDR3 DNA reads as TGTGCCAGCAGCTCGAACACCGGGACAGGGTATGGCTACACCTTC. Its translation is CASSSNTGTGYGYTF. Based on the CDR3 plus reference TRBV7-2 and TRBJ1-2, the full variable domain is GAGVSQSPSNKVTEKGKDVELRCDPISGHTALYWYRQSLGQGLEFLIYFQGNSAPDKSGLPSDRFSAERTGGSVSTLTIQRTQQEDSAVYLCASSSNTGTGYGYTFGSGTRLTVV.

The CDR3 loop is CSVEDLAGDRDTQYF. The CDR3 nucleotides read TGCAGCGTTGAGGACCTAGCGGGAGACAGGGATACGCAGTATTTT. V is TRBV29-1 and J is TRBJ2-3, with 10 bases lining up with TRBD2. The ends lost 3 bases at V and 6 bases at J; junction bases unmatched: 9. Germline V gives CDR1 SQVTM, CDR2 ANQGSEA. The CDR3 runs to 15 residues.

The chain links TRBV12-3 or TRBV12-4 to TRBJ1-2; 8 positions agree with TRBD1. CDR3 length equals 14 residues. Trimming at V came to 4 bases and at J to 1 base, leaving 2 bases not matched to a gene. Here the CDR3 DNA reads TGTGCCAGCAGTTACAGGGGGGGTAACTATGGCTACACCTTC. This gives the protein CASSYRGGNYGYTF.

The CDR3 here is CASSEYLNEQFF. CDR3 in DNA: TGTGCCAGCAGCGAGTACCTCAATGAGCAGTTCTTC. The chain employs TRBV7-2 and TRBJ2-1; no firm D call. The germline V and J ends were trimmed by 5 bases and 6 bases, with 8 bases remaining between them. The CDR3 contains 12 residues. Germline assignment: CDR1 SGHTA and CDR2 FQGNSA.

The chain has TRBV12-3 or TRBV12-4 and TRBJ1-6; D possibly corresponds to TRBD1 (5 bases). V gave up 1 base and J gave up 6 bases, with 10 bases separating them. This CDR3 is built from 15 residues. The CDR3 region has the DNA TGTGCCAGCAGTTTAGGGCGCAGGGCTAATTCACCCCTCCACTTT. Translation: CASSLGRRANSPLHF.

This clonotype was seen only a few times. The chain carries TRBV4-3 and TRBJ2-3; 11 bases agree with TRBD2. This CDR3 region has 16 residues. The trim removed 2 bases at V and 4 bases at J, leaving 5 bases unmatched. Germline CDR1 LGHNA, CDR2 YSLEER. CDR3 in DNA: TGCGCCAGCAGCCAACCTAGCGGGGGGCTCTCAGATACGCAGTATTTT. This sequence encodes CASSQPSGGLSDTQYF.

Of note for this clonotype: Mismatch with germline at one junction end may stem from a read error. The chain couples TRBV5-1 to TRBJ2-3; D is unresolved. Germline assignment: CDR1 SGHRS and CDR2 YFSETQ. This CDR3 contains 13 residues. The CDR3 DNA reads TGTGCCAGCAGCTTAGGTTCTGGGGATACGCAGTATTTT. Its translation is CASSLGSGDTQYF.

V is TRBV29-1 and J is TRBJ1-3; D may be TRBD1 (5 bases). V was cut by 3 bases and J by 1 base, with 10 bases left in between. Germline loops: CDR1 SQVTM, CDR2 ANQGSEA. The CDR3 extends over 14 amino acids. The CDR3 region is CSVDSGQSGNTIYF. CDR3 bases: TGCAGCGTTGACTCAGGGCAGTCTGGAAACACCATATATTTT.

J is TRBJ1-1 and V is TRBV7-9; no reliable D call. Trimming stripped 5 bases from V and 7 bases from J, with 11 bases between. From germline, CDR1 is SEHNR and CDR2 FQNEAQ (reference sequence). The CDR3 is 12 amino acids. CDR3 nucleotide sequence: TGTGCCAGCAGCCAGACCGGCAATGAAGCTTTCTTT. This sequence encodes CASSQTGNEAFF.

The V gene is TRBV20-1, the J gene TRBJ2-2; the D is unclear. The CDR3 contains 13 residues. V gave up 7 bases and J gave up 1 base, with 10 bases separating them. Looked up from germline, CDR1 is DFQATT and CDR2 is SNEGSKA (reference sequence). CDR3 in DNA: TGCAGTGTTCGGCAGATGAACACCGGGGAGCTGTTTTTT. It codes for CSVRQMNTGELFF.

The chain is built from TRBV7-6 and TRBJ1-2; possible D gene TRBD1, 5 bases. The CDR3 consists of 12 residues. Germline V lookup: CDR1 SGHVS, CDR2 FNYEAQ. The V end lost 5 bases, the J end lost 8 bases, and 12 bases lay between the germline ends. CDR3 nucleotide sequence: TGTGCCAGCAGCCGGGACGGTCGGGGCTACACCTTC. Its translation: CASSRDGRGYTF.

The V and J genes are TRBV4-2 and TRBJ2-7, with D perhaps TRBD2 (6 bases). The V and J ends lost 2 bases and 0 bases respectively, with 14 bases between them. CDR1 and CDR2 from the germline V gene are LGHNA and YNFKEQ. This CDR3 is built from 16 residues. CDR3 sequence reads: CASSQQGLGGSYEQYF. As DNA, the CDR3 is TGTGCCAGCAGCCAACAAGGCCTCGGGGGCTCCTACGAGCAGTACTTC.

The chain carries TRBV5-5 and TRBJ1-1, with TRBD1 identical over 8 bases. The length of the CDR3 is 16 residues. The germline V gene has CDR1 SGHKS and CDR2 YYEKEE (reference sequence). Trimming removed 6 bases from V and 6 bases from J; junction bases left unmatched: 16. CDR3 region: CASTPSYRGTRPEAFF. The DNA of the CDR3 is TGTGCCAGCACCCCTAGTTACAGGGGGACCCGGCCTGAAGCTTTCTTT.

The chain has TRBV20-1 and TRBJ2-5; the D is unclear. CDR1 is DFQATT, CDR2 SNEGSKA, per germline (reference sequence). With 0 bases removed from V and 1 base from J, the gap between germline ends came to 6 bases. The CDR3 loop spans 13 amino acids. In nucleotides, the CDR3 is TGCAGTGCTAGAGAAGGGTCCCAAGAGACCCAGTACTTC. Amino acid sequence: CSAREGSQETQYF.

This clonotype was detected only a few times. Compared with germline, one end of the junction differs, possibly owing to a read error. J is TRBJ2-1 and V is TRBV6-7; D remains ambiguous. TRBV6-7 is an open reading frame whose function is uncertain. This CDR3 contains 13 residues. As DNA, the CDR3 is TGTGCCAGCAGTGACTCCGACACAATTGGGCAGTTCTTC. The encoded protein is CASSDSDTIGQFF.

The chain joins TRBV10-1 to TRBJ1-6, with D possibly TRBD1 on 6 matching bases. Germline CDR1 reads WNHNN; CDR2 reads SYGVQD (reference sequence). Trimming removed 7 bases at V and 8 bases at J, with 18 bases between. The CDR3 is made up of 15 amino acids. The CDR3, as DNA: TGCGCCAGCATTCCACCCGGGACAATCGATTCACCCCTCCACTTT. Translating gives CASIPPGTIDSPLHF.

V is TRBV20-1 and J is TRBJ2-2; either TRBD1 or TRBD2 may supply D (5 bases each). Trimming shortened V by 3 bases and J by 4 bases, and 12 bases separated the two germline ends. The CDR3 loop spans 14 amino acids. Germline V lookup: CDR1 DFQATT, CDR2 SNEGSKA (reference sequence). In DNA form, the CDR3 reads TGCAGTGCTAGGCGAGGGGTCTTCACCGGGGAGCTGTTTTTT. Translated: CSARRGVFTGELFF.